A selection of T cell receptor beta chains follows, all from one sample in a study of STAT5B mutations in CD4+ large granular lymphocyte leukemia. Measured with immunoSEQ multiplex PCR; TCRdb has only the in-frame clones, and not every one. The table lists roughly 34,000 clones, approximately 80% of them singletons. Sequences were obtained from CD4+ T cells from blood buffy coats. The receptor set was obtained from a human donor in good health. CDR3s include the opening cysteine and the closing phenylalanine or tryptophan. The D gene is left open where the match is weak.

J gene: TRBJ2-3
V gene: TRBV28
D gene: .
CDR3 protein: CASSPSTDTQYF

J gene: TRBJ1-3
V gene: TRBV18
D gene: .
CDR3 protein: CASSPPSEIGNTIYF

J gene: TRBJ2-3
V gene: TRBV2
D gene: TRBD2
CDR3 protein: CASSGRAGGNTDTQYF

J gene: TRBJ1-5
V gene: TRBV6-5
D gene: TRBD1
CDR3 protein: CASSRDSFNQPQHF

J gene: TRBJ2-3
V gene: TRBV4-2
D gene: .
CDR3 protein: CASSSSDDTQYF

J gene: TRBJ1-5
V gene: TRBV28
D gene: .
CDR3 protein: CASSLNMMRNQPQHF

J gene: TRBJ1-2
V gene: TRBV19
D gene: .
CDR3 protein: CASRLQGPLANYGYTF

J gene: TRBJ1-5
V gene: TRBV19
D gene: .
CDR3 protein: CASSTQPNQPQHF

J gene: TRBJ2-3
V gene: TRBV7-2
D gene: .
CDR3 protein: CASSPTTDTQYF

J gene: TRBJ1-6
V gene: TRBV7-9
D gene: .
CDR3 protein: CAIGGFDSPLHF

J gene: TRBJ2-7
V gene: TRBV20-1
D gene: .
CDR3 protein: CSARHIQEQYF

J gene: TRBJ1-5
V gene: TRBV19
D gene: .
CDR3 protein: CASSPLPFTSKIEPQHF

J gene: TRBJ2-1
V gene: TRBV11-2
D gene: TRBD2
CDR3 protein: CASSLDLAGGSYNEQFF

J gene: TRBJ2-7
V gene: TRBV27
D gene: .
CDR3 protein: CASSRDTSNSYEQYF

J gene: TRBJ1-2
V gene: TRBV27
D gene: TRBD1
CDR3 protein: CASSLGQAYGYTF

J gene: TRBJ1-2
V gene: TRBV9
D gene: TRBD1
CDR3 protein: CASSPTTGTGGVHTGYTF

J gene: TRBJ2-3
V gene: TRBV7-2
D gene: .
CDR3 protein: CASSSSAGGTDTQYF

J gene: TRBJ2-1
V gene: TRBV11-2
D gene: .
CDR3 protein: CASSLELRGGAYNEQFF

J gene: TRBJ2-1
V gene: TRBV9
D gene: TRBD2
CDR3 protein: CASSVSSGKSYNEQFF

J gene: TRBJ1-1
V gene: TRBV5-4
D gene: .
CDR3 protein: CASSSPGTVNTEAFF

J gene: TRBJ1-4
V gene: TRBV18
D gene: .
CDR3 protein: CASSPGGAANEKLFF

J gene: TRBJ1-3
V gene: TRBV28
D gene: .
CDR3 protein: CASNIQTSGNTIYF

J gene: TRBJ1-2
V gene: TRBV4-3
D gene: .
CDR3 protein: CASSQDLGEGYTF

J gene: TRBJ2-1
V gene: TRBV5-1
D gene: TRBD2
CDR3 protein: CASSLGTSGTNEQFF

J gene: TRBJ2-3
V gene: TRBV4-1
D gene: TRBD2
CDR3 protein: CASSQTRLAGADTQYF

J gene: TRBJ1-2
V gene: TRBV29-1
D gene: .
CDR3 protein: CSVEDGQRGGGYTF

J gene: TRBJ2-1
V gene: TRBV5-4
D gene: TRBD2
CDR3 protein: CASSLAGGRAGNEQFF

J gene: TRBJ2-6
V gene: TRBV5-4
D gene: .
CDR3 protein: CASSLVGTGANVLTF

J gene: TRBJ2-1
V gene: TRBV9
D gene: .
CDR3 protein: CASSVGGGAESYNEQFF

J gene: TRBJ2-7
V gene: TRBV10-1
D gene: .
CDR3 protein: CASSSSERGFHEQYF

J gene: TRBJ1-2
V gene: TRBV7-9
D gene: .
CDR3 protein: CASSPGVGDYGYTF

J gene: TRBJ1-5
V gene: TRBV28
D gene: TRBD1
CDR3 protein: CASSRFGTANQPQHF

J gene: TRBJ2-3
V gene: TRBV5-1
D gene: TRBD2
CDR3 protein: CASSLVASGRRTPTDTQYF

J gene: TRBJ1-1
V gene: TRBV6-5
D gene: .
CDR3 protein: CASRARVVNTEAFF

J gene: TRBJ1-1
V gene: TRBV18
D gene: .
CDR3 protein: CASSRLQGNTEAFF

J gene: TRBJ2-5
V gene: TRBV18
D gene: TRBD2
CDR3 protein: CASSGDYHGGQETQYF

J gene: TRBJ2-1
V gene: TRBV6-5
D gene: TRBD1
CDR3 protein: CASNRQGAGNEQFF

J gene: TRBJ1-5
V gene: TRBV7-2
D gene: .
CDR3 protein: CASSEPPQPQHF

J gene: TRBJ2-1
V gene: TRBV7-2
D gene: .
CDR3 protein: CASSLMGINEQFF

J gene: TRBJ2-5
V gene: TRBV7-3
D gene: .
CDR3 protein: CASSSQGGVQETQYF

J gene: TRBJ2-5
V gene: TRBV6-5
D gene: TRBD1
CDR3 protein: CASSYSGTGEGETQYF

J gene: TRBJ2-2
V gene: TRBV5-6
D gene: TRBD1
CDR3 protein: CASSPDRGNRAGELFF

J gene: TRBJ2-3
V gene: TRBV10-3
D gene: .
CDR3 protein: CAISESPDAGQKKYF

J gene: TRBJ2-3
V gene: TRBV19
D gene: TRBD2
CDR3 protein: CASRGGLAGALDTQYF

J gene: TRBJ2-6
V gene: TRBV5-6
D gene: .
CDR3 protein: CASSWGHTGANVLTF

J gene: TRBJ2-5
V gene: TRBV28
D gene: .
CDR3 protein: CASSFLPRETQYF

J gene: TRBJ2-1
V gene: TRBV28
D gene: .
CDR3 protein: CASSSRSIRTEVVYNEQFF

J gene: TRBJ1-5
V gene: TRBV28
D gene: TRBD1
CDR3 protein: CASRDGPDRGHQPQHF

J gene: TRBJ1-1
V gene: TRBV18
D gene: TRBD1
CDR3 protein: CASSPPVRQGLNTEAFF

J gene: TRBJ2-5
V gene: TRBV7-2
D gene: .
CDR3 protein: CASSFHVTQYF

J gene: TRBJ2-3
V gene: TRBV4-3
D gene: .
CDR3 protein: CASSRGGGATDTQYF

J gene: TRBJ2-3
V gene: TRBV28
D gene: .
CDR3 protein: CASSLQAPDTQYF

J gene: TRBJ2-5
V gene: TRBV7-9
D gene: .
CDR3 protein: CASTKNRGGSRQETQYF

J gene: TRBJ2-1
V gene: TRBV19
D gene: TRBD2
CDR3 protein: CASTPATPSGIFGNEQFF

J gene: TRBJ2-1
V gene: TRBV2
D gene: TRBD2
CDR3 protein: CASTSPLAGGYNEQFF